This T cell receptor beta chain was sequenced in a study of T-cell reconstitution after alpha-beta-depleted transplantation in children. Study results and limitations: Alpha-beta T cells present about two months after transplant were reported to originate from several hundred expanded graft clones. T cells produced anew were the main source of T-cell counts and diversity one year after transplant. Recipient T cells and thymic progenitors that survived gave rise to the high TCRbeta diversity observed at day 60 in some patients.

In its sample, this clonotype was seen many times. Its specificity is unknown. Per germline, CDR1 LGHNA and CDR2 YNFKEQ. V shed 0 bases and J shed 3 bases, with 24 bases lying between them. The CDR3 loop spans 19 amino acids. Library preparation (for TCRbeta) was performed with unique molecular identifiers. TCRdb independently ran MiXCR on the PCR reads; one entry per CDR3 protein. The sample carries some 300,000 distinct CDR3 sequences, around 7.3% recorded once. This specimen was peripheral blood, taken 360 days after TCRalphabeta/CD19-depleted stem cell transplant. The sequence derives from a female patient aged 2-15 years who had a stem cell transplant for Fanconi anemia, so the T cells may come from the graft donor. The rearrangement joins TRBV4-2 to TRBJ2-7, with D perhaps TRBD2 (6 bases). The CDR3 loop is CASSQDMSGPPPTIYEQYF. CDR3 in DNA: TGTGCCAGCAGCCAAGATATGAGCGGGCCCCCACCAACAATCTACGAGCAGTACTTC.